This TCR beta chain derives from a study of shared clonotypes between healthy human individuals. Method: immunoSEQ multiplex PCR; TCRdb's copy keeps in-frame clones and lacks some. Among 900,000 to 1,200,000 clones listed, approximately 80% were seen once. This clone was counted only a few times. Its antigen is not known. Study-wide points: Genetic and exposure-history diversity was limited by the few donors.

The sequenced sample was memory CD4+ T cells from PBMCs. Stated subset: CD45RA-negative fraction. The receptor's source is a man younger than 35 in good health. Some clones in this sample may be carry-over from other donors' samples.

The CDR3 loop is CARSSTARGLAGLKPSYEQYF. The CDR3 DNA reads TGTGCCAGAAGCTCTACCGCCCGCGGACTAGCGGGACTTAAACCTTCCTACGAGCAGTACTTC. The rearrangement uses TRBV5-3 and TRBJ2-7; 12 bases are a match to TRBD2. TRBV5-3 is marked as an open reading frame, function uncertain. The CDR3 has 21 amino acids. V shed 3 bases, J shed 1 base, and the junction held 20 bases outside the gene matches.